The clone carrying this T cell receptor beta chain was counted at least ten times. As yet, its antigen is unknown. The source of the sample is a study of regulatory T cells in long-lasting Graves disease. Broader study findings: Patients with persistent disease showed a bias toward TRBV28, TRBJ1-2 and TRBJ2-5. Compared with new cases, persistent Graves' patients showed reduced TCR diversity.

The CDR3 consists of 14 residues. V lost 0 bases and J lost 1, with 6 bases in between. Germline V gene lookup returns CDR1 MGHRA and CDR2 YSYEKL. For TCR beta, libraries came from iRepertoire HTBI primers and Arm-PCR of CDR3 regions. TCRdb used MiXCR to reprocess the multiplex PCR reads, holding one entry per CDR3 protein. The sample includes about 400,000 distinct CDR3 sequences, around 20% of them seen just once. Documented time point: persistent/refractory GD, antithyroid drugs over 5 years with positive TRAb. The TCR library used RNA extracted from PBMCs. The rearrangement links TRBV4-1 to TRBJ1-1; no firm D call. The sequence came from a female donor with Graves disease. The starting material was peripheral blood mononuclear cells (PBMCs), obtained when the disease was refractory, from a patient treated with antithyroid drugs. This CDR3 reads CASSQDNPNTEAFF. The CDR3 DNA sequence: TGCGCCAGCAGCCAAGACAACCCGAACACTGAAGCTTTCTTT.